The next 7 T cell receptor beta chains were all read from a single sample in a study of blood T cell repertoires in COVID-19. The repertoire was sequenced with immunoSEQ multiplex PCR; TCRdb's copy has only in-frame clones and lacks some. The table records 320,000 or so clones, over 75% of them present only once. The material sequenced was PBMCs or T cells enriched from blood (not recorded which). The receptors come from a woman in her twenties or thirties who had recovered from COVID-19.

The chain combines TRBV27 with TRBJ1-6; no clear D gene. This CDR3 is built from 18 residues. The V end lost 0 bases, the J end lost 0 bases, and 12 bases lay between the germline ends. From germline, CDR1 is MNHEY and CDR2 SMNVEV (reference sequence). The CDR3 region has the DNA TGTGCCAGCAGTTTATCGAGGCCGGGTAGCTCCTATAATTCACCCCTCCACTTT. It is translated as CASSLSRPGSSYNSPLHF.

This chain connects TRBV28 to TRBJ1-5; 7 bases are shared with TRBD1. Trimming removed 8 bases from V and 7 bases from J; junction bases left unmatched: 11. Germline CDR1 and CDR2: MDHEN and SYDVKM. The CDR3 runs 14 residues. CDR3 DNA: TGTGCCAGCGGCCAAAGACAGGGTCGGCAGCCCCAGCATTTT. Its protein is CASGQRQGRQPQHF. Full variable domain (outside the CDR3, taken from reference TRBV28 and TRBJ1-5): DVKVTQSSRYLVKRTGEKVFLECVQDMDHENMFWYRQDPGLGLRLIYFSYDVKMKEKGDIPEGYSVSREKKERFSLILESASTNQTSMYLCASGQRQGRQPQHFGDGTRLSIL.

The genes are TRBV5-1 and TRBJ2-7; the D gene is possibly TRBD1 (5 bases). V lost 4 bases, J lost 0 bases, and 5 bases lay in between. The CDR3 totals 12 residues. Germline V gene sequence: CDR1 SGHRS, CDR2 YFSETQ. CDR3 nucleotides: TGCGCCAGCAGCCAGGGCTCCTACGAGCAGTACTTC. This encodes CASSQGSYEQYF. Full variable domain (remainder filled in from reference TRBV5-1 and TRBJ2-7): KAGVTQTPRYLIKTRGQQVTLSCSPISGHRSVSWYQQTPGQGLQFLFEYFSETQRNKGNFPGRFSGRQFSNSRSEMNVSTLELGDSALYLCASSQGSYEQYFGPGTRLTVT.

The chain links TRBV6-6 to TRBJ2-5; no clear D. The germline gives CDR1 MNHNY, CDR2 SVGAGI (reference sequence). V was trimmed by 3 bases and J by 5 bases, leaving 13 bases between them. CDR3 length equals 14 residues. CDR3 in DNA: TGTGCCAGCAGTTATCGGCTGCCCGGGGAGACCCAGTACTTC. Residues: CASSYRLPGETQYF.

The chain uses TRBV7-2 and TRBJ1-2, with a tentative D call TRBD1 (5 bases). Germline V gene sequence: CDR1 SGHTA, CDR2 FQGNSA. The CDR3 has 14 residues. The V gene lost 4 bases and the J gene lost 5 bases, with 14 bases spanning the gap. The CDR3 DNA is TGTGCCAGCAGCTCCCCCGGGGGGGGATATGGCTACACCTTC. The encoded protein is CASSSPGGGYGYTF.

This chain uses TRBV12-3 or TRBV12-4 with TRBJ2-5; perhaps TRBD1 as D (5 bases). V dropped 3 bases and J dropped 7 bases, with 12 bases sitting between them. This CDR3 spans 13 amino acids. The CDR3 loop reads CASSFLRGGTQYF. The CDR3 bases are TGTGCCAGCAGTTTTCTAAGGGGTGGGACCCAGTACTTC.

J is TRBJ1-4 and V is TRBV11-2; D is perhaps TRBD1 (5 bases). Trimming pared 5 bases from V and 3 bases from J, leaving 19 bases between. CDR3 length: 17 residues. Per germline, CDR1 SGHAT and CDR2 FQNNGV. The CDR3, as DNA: TGTGCCAGCAGCCGGACGGGACTCCCGACTTCTAATGAAAAACTGTTTTTT. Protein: CASSRTGLPTSNEKLFF.